The source of this TCR beta chain is a study of blood T cell repertoires in COVID-19. As processed by the authors: Amplified reference gene primers provided the basis for estimating nucleated cell counts. Libraries were prepared by immunoSEQ multiplex PCR; TCRdb keeps only in-frame clonotypes and omits some of them. D and trimming come from the DNA, and the V and J calls and clone size come from that table. The profile covers some 190,000 clones, with approximately 83% appearing a single time and over 2.5% taken by the ten largest. This clone was recorded a few times. The CDR3 contains 13 residues. V was shortened by 1 base and J by 8 bases, with 12 bases between the two germline ends. Germline V gives CDR1 SGHDT, CDR2 YYEEEE.

This TCR was recovered from a man aged 55-75 years with acute or convalescent COVID-19. V is TRBV5-6 and J is TRBJ1-1; a weak D match, TRBD1 (5 bases). Sequencing was carried out using peripheral blood. CDR3 sequence (DNA): TGTGCCAGCAGCTTGCCCAGGGTGGGGGAAGCTTTCTTT. It encodes CASSLPRVGEAFF.